This passage covers 20 T cell receptor beta chains from one sample sequenced in a study of T cell repertoires in cytomegalovirus infection (dated by TCRdb to about 2019). TCRdb names Illumina HiSeq 1500 as the instrument used. TCRdb's own reprocessing of the public reads used fastp at Q25 and MiXCR and kept productive beta chains. All rows with the same CDR3 protein become a single entry with the most common DNA and genes. The sample table records about 190,000 distinct CDR3 sequences; 8% to 10% of these occur just once. The ten largest clones capture about 5% of the sample. Material: PBMCs. These receptors all come from a human donor in good health (CMV status not recorded). Some clones in this sample may be carry-over from other donors' samples.

This clonotype was recorded a few times. The rearrangement joins TRBV7-3 to TRBJ2-7, with no clear D. The CDR3 has 13 residues. The germline V and J ends were trimmed by 4 bases and 2 bases, with 9 bases remaining between them. From germline, CDR1 is SGHTA and CDR2 FQGTGA. In DNA form, the CDR3 reads TGTGCCAGCAGCTATAACGGACCCTACGAGCAGTACTTC. Translated: CASSYNGPYEQYF.

This clonotype was observed at least ten times. V and J are TRBV7-6 and TRBJ2-1, with 13 bases fitting TRBD2. The J segment lost 4 bases and the V segment lost 5 bases, leaving 2 bases of the junction unmatched. This CDR3 is 15 amino acids long. CDR1 and CDR2 from the germline V gene are SGHVS and FNYEAQ. Here the CDR3 DNA reads TGTGCCAGCAGCCAGGGACTAGCGGGATACAATGAGCAGTTCTTC. This encodes CASSQGLAGYNEQFF.

Many counts were recorded for this clonotype. The chain combines TRBV7-2 with TRBJ1-6, with D unclear. The CDR3 extends over 15 amino acids. The germline CDR1 and CDR2 sequences are SGHTA and FQGNSA. V was trimmed by 1 base and J by 4 bases, leaving 8 bases between them. CDR3 DNA sequence: TGTGCCAGCAGCTTAGGGCGGAGGTATAATTCACCCCTCCACTTT. Translation: CASSLGRRYNSPLHF.

J is TRBJ2-7 and V is TRBV6-2 or TRBV6-3, with 8 bases matching TRBD1. Unmatched junction bases numbered 9, after V lost 6 bases and J lost 2 bases. Germline V gives CDR1 MNHEY, CDR2 SVGEGT. The length of the CDR3 is 15 residues. CDR3 region: CASRPMGQDTYEQYF. Here the CDR3 DNA reads TGTGCCAGCAGACCGATGGGACAGGACACCTACGAGCAGTACTTC.

This clonotype was picked up many times. J is TRBJ1-1 and V is TRBV7-3; possibly TRBD1 for D (5 bases). Germline CDR1 reads SGHTA; CDR2 reads FQGTGA. This CDR3 is built from 14 residues. With 1 base removed from V and 5 bases from J, the gap between germline ends came to 11 bases. The DNA of the CDR3 is TGTGCCAGCAGCTTAAACCCGGGGGGGACTGAAGCTTTCTTT. Its translation is CASSLNPGGTEAFF.

As concerns this clonotype: Here the CDR3 omits its conserved ending phenylalanine or tryptophan, so a read error is the likely source. The chain recombines TRBV10-2 with TRBJ1-2; D is possibly TRBD1 (6 bases). This CDR3 region has 12 residues. Germline CDR1 reads WSHSY; CDR2 reads SAAADI. V gave up 8 bases and J gave up 5 bases, with 12 bases separating them. CDR3 DNA: TGCGCCAGCCAGGGGACCCCATATGGCTACACCATC. Translation: CASQGTPYGYTI.

This clonotype was observed a few times. V gene TRBV6-2 or TRBV6-3 combines with J gene TRBJ2-3; tentatively, D is TRBD1 (5 bases). V was trimmed by 4 bases and J by 2 bases, leaving 16 bases between them. The germline gives CDR1 MNHEY, CDR2 SVGEGT. The CDR3 consists of 16 residues. CDR3 bases: TGTGCCAGCAGTTCTCGTGGGGCCCCCCTCACAGATACGCAGTATTTT. Translation gives CASSSRGAPLTDTQYF.

There are many counts of this clonotype. CDR3 region: CASSSQGSFAISNEKLFF. DNA for the CDR3: TGTGCCAGCAGCTCACAGGGGAGTTTTGCCATCTCAAATGAAAAACTGTTTTTT. The chain links TRBV7-9 to TRBJ1-4; TRBD1 matches at 7 bases. Unmatched junction bases numbered 16, after V lost 4 bases and J lost 5 bases. In germline, CDR1 is SEHNR, CDR2 FQNEAQ (reference sequence). The CDR3 covers 18 residues.

V usage is TRBV11-2 and J usage is TRBJ2-3; perhaps D is TRBD1 or TRBD2 (5 bases each). The CDR3 loop spans 16 amino acids. The germline V gene has CDR1 SGHAT and CDR2 FQNNGV. The germline V and J ends were trimmed by 1 base and 5 bases, with 16 bases remaining between them. CDR3 region: CASSLVSTMGVDTQYF. CDR3 nucleotide sequence: TGTGCCAGCAGCTTAGTGTCTACAATGGGGGTAGATACGCAGTATTTT.

This clonotype was counted a few times. The chain uses TRBV28 and TRBJ1-4; TRBD1 matches 9 bases. The V gene's germline CDR1 is MDHEN and CDR2 SYDVKM. The V and J ends lost 4 bases and 1 base, in that order; junction bases with no gene match: 10. The CDR3 length is 18 residues. The CDR3 sequence: CASSSDKGQGVTNEKLFF. The DNA for the CDR3 is TGTGCCAGCAGTTCAGATAAGGGACAGGGCGTAACTAATGAAAAACTGTTTTTT.

The genes are TRBV29-1 and TRBJ2-2, with D possibly being TRBD2 (5 bases). Per germline, CDR1 SQVTM and CDR2 ANQGSEA. The CDR3 loop spans 13 amino acids. V was cut by 7 bases and J by 5 bases, with 14 bases left in between. DNA of the CDR3: TGCAGCGCTGCGGCGCGGGCAACCGGGGAGCTGTTTTTT. It yields the protein CSAAARATGELFF.

This clonotype was seen repeatedly, ten times or more. The chain uses TRBV7-2 and TRBJ2-3; 9 bases are shared with TRBD1. The CDR3 totals 16 residues. Germline trimming cut 0 bases from V and 4 bases from J; bases unmatched to any gene: 5. Germline CDR1 SGHTA, CDR2 FQGNSA. CDR3: CASSLAGTGSADTQYF. CDR3 coding DNA: TGTGCCAGCAGCTTAGCCGGGACAGGGAGCGCAGATACGCAGTATTTT.

The chain links TRBV6-1 to TRBJ2-4; D is uncertain. The CDR3 runs 14 residues. CDR1 is MNHNS, CDR2 SASEGT, per germline. Trimming cost V 5 bases and J 7 bases, with 15 bases left between them. The CDR3 here is CASSLSRTGNIQYF. The CDR3 DNA is TGTGCCAGCAGTCTTAGCAGGACGGGTAACATTCAGTACTTC.

J is TRBJ1-6 and V is TRBV6-8, with a weak D call TRBD1 (6 bases). Germline CDR1 and CDR2: MNHGY and SAAAGT. V dropped 2 bases and J dropped 7 bases, with 18 bases sitting between them. The CDR3 runs 17 residues. This chain's CDR3 is CASSYEAGDRVNSPLHF. Here the CDR3 DNA reads TGTGCCAGCAGTTACGAGGCAGGGGATCGGGTAAATTCACCCCTCCACTTT.

In its sample, this clonotype was seen a few times. The rearrangement links TRBV5-1 to TRBJ1-1; D remains unclear. This CDR3 contains 16 residues. Trimming took 1 base from V and 1 from J, leaving 14 bases between them. The germline V gene encodes CDR1 SGHRS and CDR2 YFSETQ. The chain's CDR3 is CASSLQASGRNTEAFF. The CDR3 DNA follows: TGCGCCAGCAGCTTGCAAGCTTCCGGTAGGAACACTGAAGCTTTCTTT.

The chain couples TRBV20-1 to TRBJ2-1; D may correspond to TRBD1 or TRBD2 (5 bases each). CDR1 and CDR2 from the germline V gene are DFQATT and SNEGSKA (reference sequence). Trimming stripped 5 bases from V and 4 bases from J, with 15 bases between. The CDR3 sequence is 14 residues long. CDR3 amino acids: CSARPGAAYNEQFF. CDR3 nucleotides: TGCAGTGCTCGACCCGGGGCAGCGTACAATGAGCAGTTCTTC.

This clonotype came up a few times. The chain joins TRBV5-4 to TRBJ2-7; D is unclear. The germline V gene has CDR1 SGHNT and CDR2 YYREEE (reference sequence). Trimming left V 4 bases short and J 10 bases short, with 18 bases between. The CDR3 is 13 amino acids. The DNA of the CDR3 is TGTGCCAGCAGCAGCCCGGCCATGCCTAACCAGTACTTC. It is translated as CASSSPAMPNQYF.

This clonotype was recorded at least ten times. This chain joins TRBV14 and TRBJ1-6, with D unresolved. Trimming took 1 base from V and 7 from J, leaving 8 bases between them. This CDR3 contains 14 residues. Germline values: CDR1 SGHDN, CDR2 FVKESK. CDR3 residues: CASSQGVPNSPLHF. The CDR3 DNA reads TGTGCCAGCAGCCAAGGGGTCCCGAATTCACCCCTCCACTTT.

This clonotype was counted between two and nine times. The rearrangement joins TRBV2 to TRBJ2-1; tentatively, D is TRBD1 (5 bases). The CDR3 length is 11 residues. Between the trimmed V and J ends, which lost 6 bases and 10 bases, there was a span of 10 bases. The germline gives CDR1 SNHLY, CDR2 FYNNEI. CDR3 region: CASRGNREQFF. In nucleotides, the CDR3 is TGTGCCAGCAGAGGAAACAGGGAGCAGTTCTTC. Drawing the rest from reference TRBV2 and TRBJ2-1, the complete variable domain is EPEVTQTPSHQVTQMGQEVILRCVPISNHLYFYWYRQILGQKVEFLVSFYNNEISEKSEIFDDQFSVERPDGSNFTLKIRSTKLEDSAMYFCASRGNREQFFGPGTRLTVL.

This clonotype was found a few times. The chain carries TRBV2 and TRBJ1-6, with D possibly matching TRBD1 (5 bases). The V and J ends lost 3 bases and 7 bases respectively, with 13 bases between them. Germline CDR1 and CDR2: SNHLY and FYNNEI. The CDR3 has 15 amino acids. Here the CDR3 reads CASSDLGRGNSPLHF. The CDR3 coding sequence is TGTGCCAGCAGTGATCTGGGTCGGGGGAATTCACCCCTCCACTTT.